This section outlines one T cell receptor beta chain sequence together with its context. Per germline, CDR1 LNHDA and CDR2 SQIVND (reference sequence). V was shortened by 6 bases and J by 0 bases, with 6 bases between the two germline ends. The CDR3 runs 13 residues. This specimen comes from a study of blood T cell repertoires in COVID-19. Repertoires were generated with immunoSEQ multiplex PCR, while TCRdb's copy carries only in-frame clones and drops some. Here the sample spans roughly 150,000 clones, roughly 90% being singletons. Sample: peripheral blood. The chain links TRBV19 to TRBJ2-1; weak D call: TRBD1 (6 bases). This TCR came from a man aged 60-69 years with active or convalescent COVID-19. This chain's CDR3 is CASSRGSYNEQFF. CDR3 DNA sequence: TGTGCCAGTAGCAGGGGCTCCTACAATGAGCAGTTCTTC.